This record looks at one T cell receptor beta chain sequence and its context. The entry originates in a study of blood T cell repertoires in COVID-19. Across the whole study: COVID-19 samples, acute and convalescent, were from the United States, Italy and Spain. T cells, B-cell-depleted T cells, or PBMCs supplied cDNA or gDNA.

Per germline, CDR1 MGHRA and CDR2 YSYEKL. The V gene end was trimmed by 0 bases and the J gene end by 4 bases; junction bases not matched to a gene: 0. The CDR3 runs to 14 residues. Recovered status in Cohort 3 required two negative PCRs, clearance, or symptom resolution. Authors' analysis steps: Estimation of nucleated cell counts was performed using reference gene primer amplification. Generated by immunoSEQ multiplex PCR, the TCRdb table keeps only in-frame clones and is missing some. For V, J and clone size, that table is used; D and trimming come from the DNA. The sample shows roughly 300,000 clones, about nine tenths of them seen only once.

What was sequenced was PBMCs or T cells enriched from blood (not recorded which). The receptor was isolated from a man aged 25 to 40 who had recovered from COVID-19. The rearrangement uses TRBV4-1 and TRBJ2-1; 7 positions match TRBD2. CDR3 loop: CASSQEGGYNEQFF. The CDR3 region has the DNA TGCGCCAGCAGCCAAGAGGGGGGGTACAATGAGCAGTTCTTC.